This T cell receptor (beta chain) was identified in a study of cytomegalovirus exposure and HLA in healthy donors. Study-wide background: The early release's HLA-typed donors yielded about 85 million unique TCRs. Study results and caveats: Available immune exposure information covered CMV serostatus only.

Primers included in the PCR were 60 Vbeta and 13 Jbeta primers. The method was immunoSEQ multiplex PCR; TCRdb's version includes in-frame clones alone and lacks a portion of them. The table includes about 150,000 clones, approximately 70% detected once. Trimming cost V 0 bases and J 4 bases; bases outside gene matches: 5. There are 15 residues in the CDR3. From germline, CDR1 is SGDLS and CDR2 YYNGEE. For this clone: Its target is unknown.

This chain joins TRBV9 and TRBJ2-5; the match to TRBD1 covers 8 bases. The TCR comes from a human donor in good health. The sequencing sample was made of PBMCs. The CDR3 spells CASSVGRGQGETQYF. Here the CDR3 DNA reads TGTGCCAGCAGCGTAGGCAGGGGGCAGGGAGAGACCCAGTACTTC. Drawing the rest from reference TRBV9 and TRBJ2-5, the complete variable domain is DSGVTQTPKHLITATGQRVTLRCSPRSGDLSVYWYQQSLDQGLQFLIQYYNGEERAKGNILERFSAQQFPDLHSELNLSSLELGDSALYFCASSVGRGQGETQYFGPGTRLLVL.